A selection of T cell receptor beta chains follows, all from one sample in a study of CD8 T cells in Susac syndrome. TCRdb reprocessed the immunoSEQ multiplex PCR reads via MiXCR and lists one record per CDR3 protein. The sample yields 150,000 to 200,000 distinct CDR3 sequences, over 85% seen once. Source material: CD4+ T cells from PBMCs. The receptors shown here come from a human donor in good health. The conserved cysteine and the conserved F or W are not part of the CDR3 here.

TRBV29-1	11	SVESLAKNIQY
TRBV19	13	ASSTSGRKFYGYT
TRBV2	14	ASSFGGGAISRELF
TRBV29-1	8	SARTDGYT
TRBV20-1	13	SARGLAGVWETQY
TRBV2	19	ASSERSTGGVGSLPTDTQY
TRBV24-1	14	ATSARLQGRAETQY
TRBV7-9	12	ASTGPATNKKLF
TRBV12-3/TRBV12-4	12	ASSSAGARVEQY
TRBV5-1	15	ASSPSKSIVMNTEAF
TRBV29-1	11	SVGRVPTDTQY
TRBV14	11	ASSSPGHYGYT
TRBV3-1	16	ASSQHPGQSSGANVLT
TRBV3-1	17	ASSQDTSGGAHSYNEQF
TRBV20-1	11	SAPDSRGWGYT
TRBV7-2	17	ASSLNWAPAEYSNQPQH
TRBV28	14	ASSQGTGALNYGYT
TRBV6-5	10	ASSLLVGELF
TRBV2	16	ASSGRQGGFAGNTEAF